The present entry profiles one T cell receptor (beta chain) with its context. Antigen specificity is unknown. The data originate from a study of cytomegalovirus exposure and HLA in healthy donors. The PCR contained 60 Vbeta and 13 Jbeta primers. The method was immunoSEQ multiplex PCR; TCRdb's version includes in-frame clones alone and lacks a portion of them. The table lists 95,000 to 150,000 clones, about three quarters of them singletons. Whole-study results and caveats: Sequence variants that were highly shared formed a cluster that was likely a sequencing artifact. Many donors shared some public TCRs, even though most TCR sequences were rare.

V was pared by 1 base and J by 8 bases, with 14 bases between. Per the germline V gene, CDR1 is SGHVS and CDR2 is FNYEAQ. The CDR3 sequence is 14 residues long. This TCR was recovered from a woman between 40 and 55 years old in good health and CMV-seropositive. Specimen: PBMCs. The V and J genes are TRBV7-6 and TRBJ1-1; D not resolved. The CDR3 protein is CASSLVLVFGEAFF. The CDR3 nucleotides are TGTGCCAGCAGCTTAGTTCTCGTGTTCGGGGAAGCTTTCTTT.